This T cell receptor (beta chain) was sequenced during a study of T cell responses to AZD1222 COVID-19 vaccine. Overall study findings and caveats: Clonal diversity was possibly underestimated; the donors were predominantly white British and more often female.

Germline CDR1 reads MNHEY; CDR2 reads SVGAGI. The CDR3 runs to 14 residues. The V and J ends lost 3 bases and 4 bases respectively, with 12 bases between them. Note on this clone: No antigen is known for it.

Doses given second, at about 4 or about 12 weeks, were pooled. Some clones are missing from TCRdb's copy, which holds only in-frame ones; the method was immunoSEQ multiplex PCR. The table includes 200,000 or so clones, 90% to 95% detected once. V and J are TRBV6-5 and TRBJ1-1; D is perhaps TRBD1 (5 bases). The receptor comes from an adult who received the AZD1222 COVID-19 vaccine. Sample: peripheral blood, taken 28 days after the second AZD1222 dose. The CDR3 spells CASSYLQGVTEAFF. DNA of the CDR3: TGTGCCAGCAGTTATTTGCAGGGAGTCACTGAAGCTTTCTTT.